The 3 T cell receptor beta chains below all came from one sample that was sequenced in a study of T cell responses to AZD1222 COVID-19 vaccine. Data came from immunoSEQ multiplex PCR; TCRdb stores just in-frame clones and leaves some out. Here the sample spans 100,000 to 150,000 clones, about 79% being singletons. This specimen was peripheral blood, taken 28 days after the second AZD1222 dose. These receptors were obtained from an adult who received the AZD1222 COVID-19 vaccine.

The chain links TRBV6-5 to TRBJ1-1; D is unresolved. Germline V gene lookup returns CDR1 MNHEY and CDR2 SVGAGI. Trimming shortened V by 7 bases and J by 1 base, and 13 bases separated the two germline ends. The CDR3 has 14 amino acids. CDR3 bases: TGTGCCAGCAACCCCTCACAGCGGAACACTGAAGCTTTCTTT. Translated, it gives CASNPSQRNTEAFF.

The rearrangement uses TRBV28 and TRBJ1-2; 9 positions agree with TRBD1. In germline, CDR1 is MDHEN, CDR2 SYDVKM. The V and J ends lost 6 bases and 8 bases, in that order; junction bases with no gene match: 10. This CDR3 comprises 14 residues. CDR3 region: CASSPGQGRGGYTF. CDR3 in DNA: TGTGCCAGCAGCCCCGGACAGGGGAGGGGCGGCTACACCTTC.

The rearrangement links TRBV5-4 to TRBJ1-1; D not resolved. The CDR3 is made up of 14 amino acids. CDR1 is SGHNT and CDR2 is YYREEE in the germline V gene (reference sequence). V was trimmed by 4 bases and J by 5 bases, leaving 15 bases between them. CDR3 nucleotides: TGTGCCAGCAGCCAACGGGTGGTAGGAACTGAAGCTTTCTTT. The encoded protein is CASSQRVVGTEAFF.